This passage covers 3 T cell receptor beta chains from one sample sequenced in a study of CXCR3-negative and CXCR3-positive naive CD8 T cells. Study observations and caveats: Naive cells positive for CXCR3 carried more hydrophobic TRB CDR3s than CXCR3-negative ones.

For these receptors, no antigen is known. Through 5' RACE with UMI labels, the TRB cDNA libraries were prepared. From the 5' RACE reads, TCRdb lists one entry per CDR3 protein and no DNA. The sample's table shows 120,000 to 150,000 distinct CDR3 sequences. The material sequenced was naive CXCR3+ CD8+ T cells from blood. Subset here: CD45RO-CCR7+CD27+CD95- naive CD8+ T cells expressing CXCR3 (TNR3+). The receptors were sampled from a human donor in good health. Some clones in this sample may be carry-over from other donors' samples.

This chain links TRBV4-3 with TRBJ2-1; the D gene TCRdb calls, TRBD1, cannot be checked with no DNA. The CDR3 has 16 residues. Germline V gives CDR1 LGHNA, CDR2 YSLEER. This chain's CDR3 is CASSQDSGGFYNEQFF.

V and J are TRBV19 and TRBJ1-1. The CDR3 is 14 amino acids. Germline assignment: CDR1 LNHDA and CDR2 SQIVND (reference sequence). Here the CDR3 reads CASSLLTTNTEAFF.

This chain uses TRBV24-1 with TRBJ2-7; TCRdb picks TRBD1, but there is no DNA to check that call. CDR3 length: 15 residues. Germline loops: CDR1 KGHDR, CDR2 SFDVKD. Here the CDR3 reads CATSAPGTGVYEQYF.